These 26 T cell receptor beta chains were all obtained from the same sample, sequenced in a study of post-analysis software for immune sequencing data. No cognate antigen is known for these TCRs. cDNA libraries for TCR beta contained unique molecular identifiers. TCRdb called the PCR reads again in MiXCR, with one record for every CDR3 protein. The sample lists 450,000 to 650,000 distinct CDR3 sequences; roughly 47% were seen once. The study's findings and limits: Comparison of patients with controls showed five TRBV segments more frequent in patients, TRBV5-6, TRBV5-1 and TRBV20-1 among them.

The material sequenced was blood. These receptors were collected from a girl aged 10-17 years with multiple sclerosis.

The chain has TRBV29-1 and TRBJ1-1, with TRBD1 as a possible D gene (6 bases). This CDR3 is 15 amino acids long. V lost 3 bases, J lost 1 base, and 15 bases lay in between. CDR1 and CDR2 from the germline V gene are SQVTM and ANQGSEA. The CDR3 protein is CSVDGGAGRNTEAFF. Here the CDR3 DNA reads TGCAGCGTTGACGGGGGGGCAGGGAGGAACACTGAAGCTTTCTTT.

The V gene is TRBV27, the J gene TRBJ2-5; D gene ambiguous. CDR1 is MNHEY, CDR2 SMNVEV, per germline (reference sequence). The CDR3 sequence is 13 residues long. The V gene lost 8 bases and the J gene lost 0 bases, with 10 bases spanning the gap. The CDR3 spells CASWTDNQETQYF. CDR3 in DNA: TGTGCCAGCTGGACGGATAACCAAGAGACCCAGTACTTC.

V usage is TRBV29-1 and J usage is TRBJ2-6; no firm D call. With 1 base removed from V and 1 base from J, the gap between germline ends came to 5 bases. Germline-derived CDR1 and CDR2 are SQVTM and ANQGSEA. The CDR3 runs to 14 residues. CDR3 coding DNA: TGCAGCGTTGAAGCGGTATCTGGGGCCAACGTCCTGACTTTC. Amino acid sequence: CSVEAVSGANVLTF. Drawing the rest from reference TRBV29-1 and TRBJ2-6, the complete variable domain is SAVISQKPSRDICQRGTSLTIQCQVDSQVTMMFWYRQQPGQSLTLIATANQGSEATYESGFVIDKFPISRPNLTFSTLTVSNMSPEDSSIYLCSVEAVSGANVLTFGAGSRLTVL.

The rearrangement uses TRBV5-1 and TRBJ1-5; D not certain. V was clipped by 7 bases and J by 5 bases, with 13 bases between them. CDR3 length equals 13 residues. The germline V gene encodes CDR1 SGHRS and CDR2 YFSETQ. The CDR3 reads CASQRAPDQPQHF. CDR3 nucleotides: TGCGCCAGCCAGAGGGCTCCGGATCAGCCCCAGCATTTT.

This chain uses TRBV5-1 with TRBJ2-3, with D uncertain. Germline V lookup: CDR1 SGHRS, CDR2 YFSETQ. V gave up 6 bases and J gave up 5 bases, with 10 bases separating them. The CDR3 is made up of 12 amino acids. The CDR3 protein is CASKPDRDTQYF. CDR3 nucleotides: TGCGCCAGCAAACCTGACCGAGATACGCAGTATTTT.

J is TRBJ2-3 and V is TRBV20-1; TRBD1 might be the D (5 bases). Germline V lookup: CDR1 DFQATT, CDR2 SNEGSKA (reference sequence). With 5 bases removed from V and 3 bases from J, the gap between germline ends came to 15 bases. The CDR3 runs to 14 residues. The CDR3 nucleotides read TGCAGTGCTCAACTCAGACAGCTTACAGATACGCAGTATTTT. Translated, it gives CSAQLRQLTDTQYF.

J is TRBJ2-5 and V is TRBV24-1; D perhaps matches TRBD1 (6 bases). Trimming cost V 4 bases and J 4 bases, with 12 bases left between them. This CDR3 spans 14 amino acids. Per germline, CDR1 KGHDR and CDR2 SFDVKD. The CDR3 region is CATSETGGGETQYF. DNA of the CDR3: TGTGCCACCAGTGAGACAGGAGGAGGAGAGACCCAGTACTTC.

The chain uses TRBV13 and TRBJ2-5, with 7 nucleotides matching TRBD2. There are 14 residues in the CDR3. In germline, CDR1 is PRHDT, CDR2 FYEKMQ (reference sequence). The J segment lost 2 bases and the V segment lost 4 bases, leaving 4 bases of the junction unmatched. DNA of the CDR3: TGTGCCAGCAGCTCCGGGGGGTATCAAGAGACCCAGTACTTC. Translating it yields CASSSGGYQETQYF.

Ten or more counts support this clonotype. This chain joins TRBV29-1 and TRBJ2-1; TRBD2 is a possible D gene (5 bases). The CDR3 is 9 residues long. Deletions cut 7 bases from V and 13 bases from J, with 11 bases between. Germline lookup yields CDR1 SQVTM and CDR2 ANQGSEA. CDR3 protein: CSAGLPQFF. CDR3 nucleotide sequence: TGCAGCGCCGGACTTCCTCAGTTCTTC.

The rearrangement uses TRBV12-3 or TRBV12-4 and TRBJ2-4; TRBD2 is a possible D gene (5 bases). This CDR3 has 14 amino acids. V was trimmed by 4 bases and J by 0 bases, leaving 7 bases between them. CDR3 region: CASSWGVAKNIQYF. CDR3 in DNA: TGTGCCAGCAGTTGGGGAGTAGCCAAAAACATTCAGTACTTC.

The genes are TRBV7-6 and TRBJ1-1, with D perhaps TRBD1 (6 bases). In germline, CDR1 is SGHVS, CDR2 FNYEAQ. CDR3 length equals 14 residues. V lost 3 bases and J 1 base, leaving 9 bases between the germline ends. For the CDR3, the DNA is TGTGCCAGCAGCTTGCACAGGGAGAACACTGAAGCTTTCTTT. This sequence encodes CASSLHRENTEAFF.

This clonotype was seen once. The V call is TRBV5-8, the J call TRBJ2-3, with D unclear. Germline CDR1 reads SGHTS; CDR2 reads YDEGEE. This CDR3 spans 15 amino acids. Trimming shortened V by 0 bases and J by 3 bases, and 11 bases separated the two germline ends. As DNA, the CDR3 is TGTGCCAGCAGCTTGGGAGTCAGGAAGACAGATACGCAGTATTTT. Translation: CASSLGVRKTDTQYF.

The rearrangement links TRBV20-1 to TRBJ2-1; 10 bases fit TRBD2. The CDR3 totals 14 residues. Germline-derived CDR1 and CDR2 are DFQATT and SNEGSKA (reference sequence). V gave up 3 bases and J gave up 6 bases; unmatched junction bases: 5. CDR3 loop: CSASPSSGSNEQFF. DNA for the CDR3: TGCAGTGCTAGTCCGTCTAGCGGGAGCAATGAGCAGTTCTTC.

This clonotype was recorded a few times. The CDR3 region is CASSVAAGDRTDTQYF. The CDR3 nucleotides are TGTGCCAGCAGCGTAGCGGCGGGGGATCGCACAGATACGCAGTATTTT. J is TRBJ2-3 and V is TRBV9; 7 bases are a match to TRBD2. Germline CDR1 is SGDLS and CDR2 is YYNGEE. V lost 0 bases to trimming and J lost 1 base; unmatched junction nucleotides: 5. The CDR3 consists of 16 residues. Full variable domain (missing parts from reference TRBV9 and TRBJ2-3): DSGVTQTPKHLITATGQRVTLRCSPRSGDLSVYWYQQSLDQGLQFLIQYYNGEERAKGNILERFSAQQFPDLHSELNLSSLELGDSALYFCASSVAAGDRTDTQYFGPGTRLTVL.

V and J are TRBV12-3 or TRBV12-4 and TRBJ2-3, with D possibly matching TRBD2 (6 bases). The CDR3 consists of 14 residues. V was shortened by 7 bases and J by 1 base, with 12 bases between the two germline ends. CDR3 DNA: TGTGCCAGCACAACTAGCACGCGCACAGATACGCAGTATTTT. It codes for CASTTSTRTDTQYF.

As for this clonotype: An end of the junction differs from the germline gene, which may be a read error. CDR3 bases: TGTGCCAGTAGTTCCGACAGCCCGACCTCTGGGGCCAACGTCCTGACTTTC. It encodes CASSSDSPTSGANVLTF. The V and J genes are TRBV12-3 or TRBV12-4 and TRBJ2-6, with a tentative D call TRBD1 (5 bases). This CDR3 comprises 17 residues.

The chain carries TRBV27 and TRBJ2-5, with D possibly TRBD2 on 5 matching bases. Germline V gene data show CDR1 as MNHEY and CDR2 as SMNVEV (reference sequence). The germline V and J ends were trimmed by 6 bases and 2 bases, with 13 bases remaining between them. The CDR3 loop spans 14 amino acids. The CDR3 loop is CASRLRAAQETQYF. CDR3 in DNA: TGTGCCAGCAGGTTGAGGGCAGCTCAAGAGACCCAGTACTTC.

The chain employs TRBV5-1 and TRBJ1-1, with 8 bases identical to TRBD1. This CDR3 contains 15 residues. Germline lookup yields CDR1 SGHRS and CDR2 YFSETQ. The ends lost 4 bases at V and 4 bases at J; junction bases unmatched: 9. The CDR3 protein is CASSGEQGVGTEAFF. The CDR3 coding sequence is TGCGCCAGCAGCGGCGAACAGGGGGTGGGCACTGAAGCTTTCTTT.

The chain joins TRBV12-3 or TRBV12-4 to TRBJ2-7; tentative D call: TRBD1 (6 bases). This CDR3 comprises 15 residues. Deletions cut 5 bases from V and 3 bases from J, with 17 bases between. In DNA form, the CDR3 reads TGTGCCAGCAGTCAAGGGGGAGAAGTGCTCTACGAGCAGTACTTC. The encoded protein is CASSQGGEVLYEQYF.

The chain combines TRBV12-3 or TRBV12-4 with TRBJ1-2; 7 nucleotides agree with TRBD1. The V segment lost 5 bases and the J segment 6 bases; nucleotides outside the gene matches: 12. The CDR3 is made up of 15 amino acids. This CDR3 reads CASSIGQAASDGYTF. The CDR3 DNA reads TGTGCCAGCAGTATAGGACAGGCGGCTTCGGATGGCTACACCTTC.

This chain joins TRBV12-3 or TRBV12-4 and TRBJ2-1, with D hard to call. Trimming left V 6 bases short and J 7 bases short, with 16 bases between. The CDR3 sequence is 14 residues long. The CDR3 region has the DNA TGTGCCAGCAGCCCTTCAGCCCGGGCGAATGAGCAGTTCTTC. The encoded protein is CASSPSARANEQFF.

The chain recombines TRBV12-3 or TRBV12-4 with TRBJ2-1; D not certain. The V end lost 7 bases, the J end lost 6 bases, and 10 bases lay between the germline ends. This CDR3 contains 12 residues. For the CDR3, the DNA is TGTGCCAGCACCTTCTCCGGCAATGAGCAGTTCTTC. Translated: CASTFSGNEQFF.

This clonotype was found a few times. The J gene is TRBJ1-2, the V gene TRBV7-2; tentative D call: TRBD1 (6 bases). CDR3 size: 15 residues. Germline CDR1 is SGHTA and CDR2 is FQGNSA. Trimming took 2 bases from V and 3 from J, leaving 13 bases between them. DNA for the CDR3: TGTGCCAGCAGCTTACGACAGGCTGACCACTATGGCTACACCTTC. Its translation is CASSLRQADHYGYTF.

CDR3 residues: CSVAGTRSSYEQYF. CDR3 nucleotides: TGCAGCGTCGCCGGGACACGAAGCTCCTACGAGCAGTACTTC. The J gene is TRBJ2-7, the V gene TRBV29-1; the D gene is possibly TRBD1 (6 bases). Trimming removed 6 bases from V and 0 bases from J, with 15 bases in between. CDR1 and CDR2 from the germline V gene are SQVTM and ANQGSEA. The CDR3 has 14 residues.

This clonotype was seen more than once but under ten times. CDR3 region: CSARVAGGGTTDTQYF. Written as DNA, the CDR3 is TGCAGTGCTAGAGTAGCAGGGGGGGGGACCACAGATACGCAGTATTTT. V usage is TRBV20-1 and J usage is TRBJ2-3; D possibly matches TRBD1 or TRBD2 (7 bases each). The CDR3 is 16 amino acids. V lost 1 base and J 2 bases, leaving 16 bases between the germline ends. Germline V gene sequence: CDR1 DFQATT, CDR2 SNEGSKA (reference sequence).

The chain has TRBV20-1 and TRBJ2-5; 7 bases are shared with TRBD1. The trim removed 1 base at V and 4 bases at J, leaving 6 bases unmatched. Germline V gene data show CDR1 as DFQATT and CDR2 as SNEGSKA (reference sequence). This CDR3 is built from 14 residues. The CDR3 reads CSARVGGRGETQYF. The CDR3 DNA reads TGCAGTGCTAGAGTAGGGGGCAGAGGAGAGACCCAGTACTTC.